This passage covers 9 T cell receptor beta chains from one sample sequenced in a study of CD8 T cells in ankylosing spondylitis. TCRdb re-analysed the 5' RACE reads in MiXCR, keeping a single row per CDR3 protein. The data contain approximately 200,000 distinct CDR3 sequences, roughly 13% of them seen just once; the ten biggest clones take up approximately 15%. The sample taken for sequencing was blood, either unsorted or a sorted T cell fraction (not recorded which). These TCRs come from a male donor with ankylosing spondylitis or in good health (not recorded which).

This clonotype was detected only once. The rearrangement links TRBV11-2 to TRBJ2-7; TRBD1 might be the D (5 bases). The CDR3 length is 14 residues. Trimming cost V 6 bases and J 2 bases, with 14 bases left between them. The V gene's germline CDR1 is SGHAT and CDR2 FQNNGV. The CDR3 here is CASSVMLGAYEQYF. CDR3 nucleotide sequence: TGTGCCAGCAGTGTGATGTTAGGGGCCTACGAGCAGTACTTC.

V is TRBV6-1 and J is TRBJ2-7, with D possibly being TRBD1 (6 bases). From germline, CDR1 is MNHNS and CDR2 SASEGT. This CDR3 spans 14 amino acids. Trimming took 6 bases from V and 5 from J, leaving 17 bases between them. In DNA form, the CDR3 reads TGTGCCAGCAGCCCGGCCGGGACACTCGACGAGCAGTACTTC. It is translated as CASSPAGTLDEQYF.

Only a few counts were recorded for this clonotype. The CDR3 nucleotides read TGTGCCAGTAGTGGTCCCGGGACAGGGTTCTACGAGCAGTACTTC. It codes for CASSGPGTGFYEQYF. V and J are TRBV19 and TRBJ2-7, with 9 bases identical to TRBD1. V lost 5 bases to trimming and J lost 3 bases; unmatched junction nucleotides: 8. There are 15 residues in the CDR3. Germline V CDR1 and CDR2: LNHDA, SQIVND (reference sequence).

This clonotype has ten or more counts. This chain links TRBV9 with TRBJ2-2; no clear D. CDR1 is SGDLS, CDR2 YYNGEE, per germline. This CDR3 contains 17 residues. The V gene lost 0 bases and the J gene lost 2 bases, with 14 bases spanning the gap. The CDR3 is CASSVGGVRINTGELFF. The CDR3 DNA is TGTGCCAGCAGCGTAGGTGGGGTTAGGATTAACACCGGGGAGCTGTTTTTT.

This clonotype occurred many times. The chain uses TRBV5-1 and TRBJ2-1; D unresolved. Germline CDR1 reads SGHRS; CDR2 reads YFSETQ. CDR3 size: 13 residues. The V end lost 4 bases, the J end lost 0 bases, and 5 bases lay between the germline ends. The CDR3 spells CASSPGSYNEQFF. The CDR3 nucleotides read TGCGCCAGCAGCCCGGGCTCCTACAATGAGCAGTTCTTC.

The V gene is TRBV19, the J gene TRBJ1-5; 9 bases map to TRBD1. Germline CDR1 and CDR2: LNHDA and SQIVND (reference sequence). After removal of 3 bases from V and 2 bases from J, the junction contained 2 bases not matched to a gene. The CDR3 loop spans 15 amino acids. Written as DNA, the CDR3 is TGTGCCAGTAGTATCCGGACAGGGGGCAATCAGCCCCAGCATTTT. Amino acids: CASSIRTGGNQPQHF.

The chain has TRBV12-3 or TRBV12-4 and TRBJ1-5; the D is unclear. This CDR3 contains 16 residues. The ends were cut back, 6 bases at V and 1 base at J, with 16 bases in the middle. The chain's CDR3 is CASSFTGDSSNQPQHF. The CDR3 region has the DNA TGTGCCAGCAGCTTTACTGGGGATAGCAGCAATCAGCCCCAGCATTTT.

This clonotype was observed a few times. The chain carries TRBV14 and TRBJ2-5, with no clear D. CDR3 length: 14 residues. The ends were cut back, 3 bases at V and 5 bases at J, with 13 bases in the middle. Per germline, CDR1 SGHDN and CDR2 FVKESK. The CDR3 region is CASSHGFYGETQYF. CDR3 coding DNA: TGTGCCAGCAGCCATGGGTTTTACGGGGAGACCCAGTACTTC.

The chain employs TRBV9 and TRBJ2-3; 7 nucleotides line up with TRBD1. Per the germline V gene, CDR1 is SGDLS and CDR2 is YYNGEE. The CDR3 runs 16 residues. V lost 0 bases and J lost 2; bases outside the gene matches: 6. The CDR3: CASSVGDRSFTDTQYF. In DNA form, the CDR3 reads TGTGCCAGCAGCGTAGGGGACAGATCTTTCACAGATACGCAGTATTTT.